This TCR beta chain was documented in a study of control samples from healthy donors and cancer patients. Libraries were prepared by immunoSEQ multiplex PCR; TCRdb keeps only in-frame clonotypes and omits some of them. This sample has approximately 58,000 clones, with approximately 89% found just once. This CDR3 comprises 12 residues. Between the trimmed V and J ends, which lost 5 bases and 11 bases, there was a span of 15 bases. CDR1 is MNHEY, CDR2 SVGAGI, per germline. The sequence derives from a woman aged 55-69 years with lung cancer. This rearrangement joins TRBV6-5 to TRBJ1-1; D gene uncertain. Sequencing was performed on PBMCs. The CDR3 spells CASSLQVKLAFF. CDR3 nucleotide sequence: TGTGCCAGCAGTCTTCAGGTGAAATTGGCTTTCTTT.